This T cell receptor (beta chain) was sequenced for a study of graft-versus-host responses after intestinal transplantation. On the study more broadly: Tacrolimus and steroids were given for three to four years to all recipients after anti-thymocyte globulin induction. Study-wide points: Among recipient marrow samples, GvH clones were found; some appeared first in ileum or blood. High graft-versus-host to host-versus-graft T cell clonal ratios marked allografts of patients with graft-donor macrochimerism.

Worth noting for this clone: Its antigen is unknown.

The CDR3 is 17 residues long. Germline CDR1 reads MNHNS; CDR2 reads SASEGT. Losses at the gene ends were 1 base for V and 6 bases for J; bases not matched to a gene: 8. Produced via immunoSEQ multiplex PCR; TCRdb's table is partial and in-frame only. The table lists roughly 27,000 clones, approximately 87% of them singletons. The receptor was isolated from a human patient who received an intestinal transplant, so some T cells may come from the graft donor. Sample: PBMCs, taken about 27 days after intestinal transplant. The J gene is TRBJ2-4, the V gene TRBV6-1; 11 nucleotides match TRBD1. The CDR3 protein is CASSEGFWTGGSNIQYF. CDR3 bases: TGTGCCAGCAGTGAAGGTTTTTGGACAGGGGGCTCAAACATTCAGTACTTC.